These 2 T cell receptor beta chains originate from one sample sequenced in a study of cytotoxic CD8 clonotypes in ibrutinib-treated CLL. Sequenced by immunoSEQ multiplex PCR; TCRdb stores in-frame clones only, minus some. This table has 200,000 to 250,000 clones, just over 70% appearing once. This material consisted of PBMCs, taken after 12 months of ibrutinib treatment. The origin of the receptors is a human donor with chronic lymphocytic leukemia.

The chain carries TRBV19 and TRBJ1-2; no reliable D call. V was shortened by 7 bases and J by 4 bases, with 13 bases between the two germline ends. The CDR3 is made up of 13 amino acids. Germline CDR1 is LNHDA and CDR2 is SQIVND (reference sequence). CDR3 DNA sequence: TGTGCCAGTAAATCGGCCGGAGGCTATGGCTACACCTTC. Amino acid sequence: CASKSAGGYGYTF.

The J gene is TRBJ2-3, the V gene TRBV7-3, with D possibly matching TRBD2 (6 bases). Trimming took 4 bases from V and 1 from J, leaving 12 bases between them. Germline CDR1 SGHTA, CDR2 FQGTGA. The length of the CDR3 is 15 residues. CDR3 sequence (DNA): TGTGCCAGCAGCTCCTCGGGAGTAGGCACAGATACGCAGTATTTT. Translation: CASSSSGVGTDTQYF.